This is a list of T cell receptor beta chains from one sample in a study of blood T cells in healthy people across ages. TCRdb reprocessed the 5' RACE reads via MiXCR and lists one record per CDR3 protein. The repertoire holds approximately 900,000 distinct CDR3 sequences, with roughly 28% as singletons. The same sample was also used in a study of T cells of mothers and their children.

The sequenced sample was blood. The receptors here all came from a woman aged 40 to 49 in good health. The CDR3 runs from the conserved cysteine through the conserved F or W. D genes are given only for firm matches. A clone size is listed for some rows: how often the clone was seen (once, few, many), or a class if it is expanded.

TRBV14,TRBD1,TRBJ2-2,few,TGTGCCAGCAGGACAGGGGGTCGTACCGGGGAGCTGTTTTTT,CASRTGGRTGELFF
TRBV2,.,TRBJ2-1,.,TGTGCCAGCAGTCCACTTGACAGGCCGTACAGTGAGCAGTTCTTC,CASSPLDRPYSEQFF
TRBV29-1,.,TRBJ1-1,.,TGCAGCGTTGGGCCCGGGGTCGGAACTGAAGCTTTCTTT,CSVGPGVGTEAFF
TRBV10-3,.,TRBJ1-1,.,TGTGCCATCAGTGAGGGGGGAACTGAAGCTTTCTTT,CAISEGGTEAFF
TRBV5-1,.,TRBJ2-7,few,TGCGCCAGCAGCTTTAGCAGGGGTCGAGCCTACGAGCAGTACTTC,CASSFSRGRAYEQYF
TRBV20-1,.,TRBJ2-1,.,TGCAGTGCCCCGGATAGCAATGTCTATGAGCAGTTCTTC,CSAPDSNVYEQFF
TRBV7-2,.,TRBJ2-1,few,TGTGCCAGCAGCTTAATCTGGGGGGCCGGCAATGAGCAGTTCTTC,CASSLIWGAGNEQFF
TRBV28,.,TRBJ2-7,few,TGTGCCAGCAGTTTATTCTGGCAGGGGGGAAACGAGCAGTACTTC,CASSLFWQGGNEQYF
TRBV20-1,.,TRBJ2-7,once,TGCAGTGCTAGAGTCGACTCTTGGGGTCGGTCCTACGAGCAGTACTTC,CSARVDSWGRSYEQYF
TRBV3-1,.,TRBJ2-5,.,TGTGCCAGCAGCCAAGATCCAGGAGGGTACAATGAGCAGTACTTC,CASSQDPGGYNEQYF
TRBV7-8,TRBD2,TRBJ2-5,.,TGTGCCAGCAGCTTAGTTGGTAGCGGGGCCGGTGGGACCCAGTACTTC,CASSLVGSGAGGTQYF
TRBV2,.,TRBJ2-3,many,TGTGCCAGCAGAGAACAGGTAACGCGTGGAGATACGCAGTATTTT,CASREQVTRGDTQYF
TRBV28,TRBD1,TRBJ1-2,.,TGTGCCAGCAGTTTATTTGGGGACAGCTATGGCTACACCTTC,CASSLFGDSYGYTF
TRBV7-2,.,TRBJ2-7,.,TGTGTCAGCAGCCAGGAACTAAGTTACGGGTCCTACGAGCAGTACTTC,CVSSQELSYGSYEQYF
TRBV20-1,.,TRBJ1-2,.,TGCAGTGCTAGGTGGGGGGGACACGGTTTACCTAACTATGGCTACACCTTC,CSARWGGHGLPNYGYTF
TRBV2,.,TRBJ2-4,.,TGTGCCAGCAGGAACAGGGAGCCGAACTTAAACATTCAGTACTTC,CASRNREPNLNIQYF
TRBV27,.,TRBJ2-7,few,TGTGCCAGCAGTTTGAGGGCAGGGTCGCCCTACGAGCAGTACTTC,CASSLRAGSPYEQYF
TRBV18,TRBD1,TRBJ2-5,few,TGTGCCAGCTCATCCGACAGGGTTGACGAGACCCAGTACTTC,CASSSDRVDETQYF
TRBV28,.,TRBJ1-2,few,TGTGTCAGCAACAGCAGGGGTTCAAGCTATGGCTACACCTTC,CVSNSRGSSYGYTF
TRBV28,.,TRBJ1-2,few,TGTGCCAGCAGTATCGGGGCACCTAACTATGGCTACACCTTC,CASSIGAPNYGYTF
TRBV28,TRBD1,TRBJ1-1,few,TGTGCCAGCAGGGGACAGCAACTTTTGAACACTGAAGCTTTCTTT,CASRGQQLLNTEAFF
TRBV9,TRBD2,TRBJ2-7,few,TGTGCCAGCAGCCACCCTAGCGGGGGGGCCGAGGAGCAGTACTTC,CASSHPSGGAEEQYF
TRBV28,.,TRBJ1-1,few,TGTGCCAGCAGTGTCAGTACAGGGCCGAACACTGAAGCTTTCTTT,CASSVSTGPNTEAFF
TRBV27,.,TRBJ1-5,once,TGTGCCAGCGGGCCTCTCAATCAGCCCCAGCATTTT,CASGPLNQPQHF
TRBV5-1,.,TRBJ2-1,many,TGCGCCAGTTCTCCGACTATATCTAACTACAATGAGCAGTTCTTC,CASSPTISNYNEQFF
TRBV6-4,.,TRBJ2-1,many,TGTGCCAGCAGTCCAAGCCCAGACTACAATGAGCAGTTCTTC,CASSPSPDYNEQFF
TRBV20-1,.,TRBJ2-1,few,TGCAGTGCTAGAGAAGGGACGTCCAGAGATGAGCAGTTCTTC,CSAREGTSRDEQFF
TRBV12-3/TRBV12-4,.,TRBJ2-1,few,TGTGCCAGCAGTTTGAAGGTGCAGTTCTTC,CASSLKVQFF
TRBV20-1,TRBD1,TRBJ1-4,.,TGCAGTGCTAGTCCCGGGACAGGGGTGGGTGAAAAACTGTTTTTT,CSASPGTGVGEKLFF
TRBV4-2,TRBD1,TRBJ2-7,many,TGTGCCAGCAGCCAGGGACAGGGCACCTACGAGCAGTACTTC,CASSQGQGTYEQYF
TRBV10-2,.,TRBJ2-3,.,TGCGCCAGCAGTGAGCCGCCATTCGGGACGCAGTATTTT,CASSEPPFGTQYF
TRBV20-1,.,TRBJ2-7,many,TGCAGTGCTAGAGCTCAGGGGAGCCAATTATACGAGCAGTACTTC,CSARAQGSQLYEQYF
TRBV20-1,.,TRBJ2-3,.,TGCAGTGCTAGCCTTCGGGACACTAGCACAGATACGCAGTATTTT,CSASLRDTSTDTQYF
TRBV12-3/TRBV12-4,.,TRBJ2-3,.,TGTGCCAGCAGTCCTGAACTGCGAGTGGTGGGAGATACGCAGTATTTT,CASSPELRVVGDTQYF
TRBV7-2,TRBD1,TRBJ2-5,many,TGTGCCAGCAGCTTCCAGACAGGGCCGGTGGAGACCCAGTACTTC,CASSFQTGPVETQYF
TRBV9,TRBD1,TRBJ2-4,many,TGTGCCAGCAGCACAGAACCAGGGACAGGGGGTCCCCTAGATGGGAATTTAGCCAAAAACATTCAGTACTTC,CASSTEPGTGGPLDGNLAKNIQYF
TRBV7-2,.,TRBJ2-7,few,TGTGCCAGCAGCTCCCAAGCCCTATACGAGCAGTACTTC,CASSSQALYEQYF
TRBV20-1,.,TRBJ2-7,.,TGCAGTGCCACGGGGATACCTGGGGCCTACGAGCAGTACTTC,CSATGIPGAYEQYF
TRBV10-3,.,TRBJ2-1,few,TGTGCCATCATGGGCGAGTCGGGGGCTTATGAGCAGTTCTTC,CAIMGESGAYEQFF
TRBV6-2/TRBV6-3,.,TRBJ1-2,few,TGTGCCAGCAGTTACTCGCCCAAGACGAGAGCTAACTATGGCTACACCTTC,CASSYSPKTRANYGYTF
TRBV20-1,.,TRBJ1-5,.,TGCAGTGCTAGAGATGGGACGACGAGCCAGCCCCAGCATTTT,CSARDGTTSQPQHF
TRBV4-1,TRBD1,TRBJ2-7,few,TGCGCCAGCAGCCCGAACGACAGGGGGGGCTACGAGCAGTACTTC,CASSPNDRGGYEQYF
TRBV6-5,TRBD1,TRBJ2-5,many,TGTGCCAGCAGTATGGGACAGTGGCAAGAGACCCAGTACTTC,CASSMGQWQETQYF
TRBV28,.,TRBJ2-3,few,TGTGCCAGCAGTTTCGGGGTTGATACGCGGTATTTT,CASSFGVDTRYF
TRBV5-6,.,TRBJ1-2,few,TGTGCCAGCAGCTTGGGTGGCAAAGACTATGGCTACACCTTC,CASSLGGKDYGYTF
TRBV7-2,.,TRBJ2-7,many,TGTGCCAGCAGCCCAAACGGATTCCCTCTATACGAGCAGTACTTC,CASSPNGFPLYEQYF
TRBV29-1,.,TRBJ1-5,few,TGCAGCGTTACCGAGGGTAGCAATCAGCCCCAGCATTTT,CSVTEGSNQPQHF
TRBV7-2,.,TRBJ2-4,.,TGTGCCAGCAGCTTACAAGGGGCGGTGAATGAGCAGTACTTC,CASSLQGAVNEQYF
TRBV5-4,.,TRBJ1-5,.,TGTGCCAGCAGCTTTAAGGGCCTTGGGAGCAATCAGCCCCAGCATTTT,CASSFKGLGSNQPQHF
TRBV6-5,TRBD1,TRBJ1-1,.,TGTGCCAGCAGTTGGCGACAGGGGAGGGGCACTGAAGCTTTCTTT,CASSWRQGRGTEAFF
TRBV3-1,TRBD2,TRBJ2-7,few,TGTGCCAGCAGCCAATGGACTAGCGGGTTGTACGAGCAGTACTTC,CASSQWTSGLYEQYF
TRBV6-6,.,TRBJ2-3,many,TGTGCCAGCAGTTACAAATACACCACAGATACGCAGTATTTT,CASSYKYTTDTQYF
TRBV3-1,TRBD2,TRBJ2-7,.,TGTGCCAGCAGCCAAGCGACTAGCGGGGGAGGGAACGAGCAGTACTTC,CASSQATSGGGNEQYF
TRBV4-3,.,TRBJ2-1,.,TGCGCCAACAGCCCCTTGGCTGGGGGGGCCTCCAATGAGCAGTTCTTC,CANSPLAGGASNEQFF
TRBV7-9,TRBD1,TRBJ2-4,many,TGTGCCAGCAGCTTAGAAGGGACAGAAAAAAACATTCAGTACTTC,CASSLEGTEKNIQYF
TRBV10-3,TRBD1,TRBJ2-7,.,TGTGCCATCAATAAGGGACAGGGCTACGAGCAGTACTTC,CAINKGQGYEQYF
TRBV5-1,TRBD1,TRBJ1-1,few,TGCGCCAGCAGCGCAGGGACAGGGGACCTCATGAACACTGAAGCTTTCTTT,CASSAGTGDLMNTEAFF
TRBV7-2,.,TRBJ2-4,many,TGTGCCAGCAGCTTGGACGTAGCCAAAAACATTCAGTACTTC,CASSLDVAKNIQYF
TRBV28,.,TRBJ1-1,.,TGTGCCAGCAGTTTCCCTAACCGGGGGAAGGAAGCTTTCTTT,CASSFPNRGKEAFF